This entry lists 17 T cell receptor beta chains sequenced from one sample in a study of Graves' ophthalmopathy and Graves' hyperthyroidism (dated 2018 in TCRdb). Sequencing relied on an Illumina HiSeq 2000. TCR beta CDR3 regions were amplified from RNA transcripts for repertoire sequencing. A first-round RT-PCR used HTBI primers with the Qiagen OneStep RT-PCR kit, followed by a second-round multiplex PCR, size selection and purification. TCRdb reprocessed the public reads (quality trimming at Q25 with fastp, clone calling with MiXCR) and kept in-frame beta chains. Each CDR3 protein appears once, grouped with its most common genes and DNA. This sample has 900,000 to 1,200,000 distinct CDR3 sequences in its table, and about 35% of those were observed once. The top ten constitute 8.5% to 14% of the sample. The sample comprised peripheral blood or thyroid tissue (not recorded which). These receptor sequences come from an adult man with Graves' hyperthyroidism.

This clonotype showed up many times. CDR3 amino acids: CASFRTGEETQYF. The DNA for the CDR3 is TGCGCCAGCTTCAGGACAGGGGAAGAGACCCAGTACTTC. The chain uses TRBV5-1 and TRBJ2-5; 9 nucleotides agree with TRBD1. J gave up 3 bases and V 7 bases, and 4 bases lay outside the gene matches. This CDR3 region has 13 residues. Germline V CDR1 and CDR2: SGHRS, YFSETQ.

V usage is TRBV9 and J usage is TRBJ2-2, with D possibly being TRBD2 (6 bases). The CDR3 loop spans 15 amino acids. V lost 9 bases and J 0 bases, leaving 15 bases between the germline ends. Germline V gives CDR1 SGDLS, CDR2 YYNGEE. The CDR3 DNA reads as TGTGCCACAGGAGGGACGTACGCGAACACCGGGGAGCTGTTTTTT. This gives the protein CATGGTYANTGELFF.

This clonotype occurred many times. The chain uses TRBV29-1 and TRBJ1-2, with D possibly being TRBD1 (5 bases). The V and J ends lost 6 bases and 4 bases respectively, with 15 bases between them. CDR1 and CDR2 from the germline V gene are SQVTM and ANQGSEA. The CDR3 contains 13 residues. CDR3 sequence reads: CSVYGTPGYGYTF. The CDR3 DNA follows: TGCAGCGTCTACGGGACCCCGGGCTATGGCTACACCTTC.

The J gene is TRBJ1-1, the V gene TRBV4-2; TRBD1 is a possible D gene (6 bases). Germline V CDR1 and CDR2: LGHNA, YNFKEQ. The CDR3 spans 16 residues. V was cut by 8 bases and J by 1 base, with 20 bases left in between. CDR3 bases: TGTGCCAGCCGGACTTTCACGACAGGCAAGAACACTGAAGCTTTCTTT. This translates into CASRTFTTGKNTEAFF.

This clonotype was seen at least ten times. V gene TRBV2 combines with J gene TRBJ2-7, with D possibly being TRBD1 (5 bases). Trimming cost V 5 bases and J 4 bases, with 12 bases left between them. The CDR3 contains 13 residues. The germline V gene has CDR1 SNHLY and CDR2 FYNNEI. CDR3 DNA: TGTGCCAGCAGTAGCCAGGGTCGGTACGAGCAGTACTTC. Translated, it gives CASSSQGRYEQYF.

The V call is TRBV6-5, the J call TRBJ2-7, with 8 bases that match TRBD1. Germline values: CDR1 MNHEY, CDR2 SVGAGI. There are 14 residues in the CDR3. The trim removed 2 bases at V and 6 bases at J, leaving 6 bases unmatched. CDR3 DNA sequence: TGTGCCAGCAGTTACGGGCAGGGGGCCCCCGAGCAGTACTTC. Its translation is CASSYGQGAPEQYF.

Comments on this clonotype: This could be a read error, since a much larger clone is one nucleotide away. The chain carries TRBV10-3 and TRBJ2-5; the D is unclear. V lost 5 bases to trimming and J lost 3 bases, with 10 bases between them. The CDR3 extends over 13 amino acids. Germline CDR1 and CDR2: ENHRY and SYGVKD. CDR3 region: CAISQGPKETQYF. CDR3 nucleotides: TGTGCCATCAGTCAAGGGCCGAAAGAGACCCAGTACTTC.

J is TRBJ1-1 and V is TRBV5-6; D not resolved. V lost 4 bases to trimming and J lost 7 bases, with 11 bases between them. CDR1 is SGHDT, CDR2 YYEEEE, per germline. The CDR3 contains 12 residues. The CDR3 loop is CASSGRWDEAFF. For the CDR3, the DNA is TGTGCCAGCAGCGGAAGGTGGGATGAAGCTTTCTTT.

A remark on this clonotype: This clone may be a read error of a much larger clone one base away. V and J are TRBV29-1 and TRBJ2-2; D is undetermined. The germline V and J ends were trimmed by 4 bases and 0 bases, with 3 bases remaining between them. CDR3 size: 12 residues. From germline, CDR1 is SQVTM and CDR2 ANQGSEA. CDR3 sequence: CSVVPNTGELFF. CDR3 nucleotide sequence: TGCAGCGTTGTTCCGAACACCGGGGAGCTGTTTTTT.

With respect to this clonotype: A clone one base away is much larger, so this may be a read error. The chain combines TRBV10-3 with TRBJ1-2, with 10 bases matching TRBD1. Germline CDR1 and CDR2: ENHRY and SYGVKD. This CDR3 has 14 residues. V shed 10 bases, J shed 3 bases, and the junction held 8 bases outside the gene matches. CDR3 region: CASGDGQGDYGYTF. The CDR3, as DNA: TGTGCCAGCGGCGACGGACAGGGGGACTATGGCTACACCTTC.

This chain connects TRBV10-3 to TRBJ2-7; D remains unclear. V lost 10 bases to trimming and J lost 2 bases, with 15 bases between them. CDR3 length: 13 residues. Germline values: CDR1 ENHRY, CDR2 SYGVKD. This chain's CDR3 is CATQPGQTYEQYF. The CDR3 DNA is TGTGCCACTCAACCGGGCCAGACCTACGAGCAGTACTTC.

The rearrangement joins TRBV10-3 to TRBJ1-1; no definite D call. Trimming removed 11 bases from V and 1 base from J, with 23 bases in between. The CDR3 consists of 16 residues. Germline V gene sequence: CDR1 ENHRY, CDR2 SYGVKD. CDR3 region: CAWTAGLARGNTEAFF. The DNA for the CDR3 is TGTGCCTGGACCGCCGGGCTTGCCCGCGGGAACACTGAAGCTTTCTTT.

This clonotype was counted many times. The rearrangement links TRBV2 to TRBJ1-1, with 8 bases lining up with TRBD1. The V segment lost 1 base and the J segment 4 bases; nucleotides outside the gene matches: 5. The germline CDR1 and CDR2 sequences are SNHLY and FYNNEI. This CDR3 spans 15 amino acids. CDR3 bases: TGTGCCAGCAGTGAAGGGGACAGGAGGGGCACTGAAGCTTTCTTT. Translation gives CASSEGDRRGTEAFF.

This clonotype occurred once. The chain recombines TRBV5-1 with TRBJ2-7, with a possible D match to TRBD2 (5 bases). The ends were cut back, 2 bases at V and 6 bases at J, with 12 bases in the middle. This CDR3 has 13 residues. Looked up from germline, CDR1 is SGHRS and CDR2 is YFSETQ. The CDR3 DNA sequence: TGCGCCAGCAGCTTTGTCGGGAAGCGCGAGCAGTACTTC. This translates into CASSFVGKREQYF.

This clonotype came up a few times. This chain uses TRBV10-3 with TRBJ1-5, with 7 bases matching TRBD1. Germline V gene data show CDR1 as ENHRY and CDR2 as SYGVKD. V lost 10 bases and J lost 3; bases outside the gene matches: 12. This CDR3 has 15 amino acids. The DNA of the CDR3 is TGTGCCAGCAGGCCCCAGACAGGGACCAATCAGCCCCAGCATTTT. Protein sequence: CASRPQTGTNQPQHF.

This clonotype was seen at least ten times. The chain combines TRBV24-1 with TRBJ2-2; the match to TRBD2 covers 12 bases. V trimming: 3 bases; J trimming: 6 bases; junction bases outside the gene matches: 1. The germline V gene encodes CDR1 KGHDR and CDR2 SFDVKD. This CDR3 is 15 amino acids long. The CDR3 DNA is TGTGCCACCAGTGATCTAGCGGGGGGGGCCGGGGAGCTGTTTTTT. Translating gives CATSDLAGGAGELFF.

This clonotype was recorded at least ten times. V gene TRBV19 combines with J gene TRBJ1-2; D is possibly TRBD1 (6 bases). This CDR3 comprises 11 residues. Germline V lookup: CDR1 LNHDA, CDR2 SQIVND (reference sequence). V was pared by 6 bases and J by 9 bases, with 11 bases between. The DNA for the CDR3 is TGTGCCAGTAGCCCCGGGACACGCTACACCTTC. Protein sequence: CASSPGTRYTF.